This entry describes one TCR beta chain. This clonotype was picked up many times. It lacks a known antigen. Base qualities are not at hand, and no much larger clone is one base apart. The library was made by 5' RACE. For sequencing, a NextSeq 500 was employed. The TCR library protocol attached unique molecular identifiers to individual cDNA molecules to correct for sequencing error and PCR bias. Both TCR alpha and beta chains were sequenced, and tight co-correlation was observed between alpha and beta sequence abundances in each sample. The paper's processing steps were these. Decombinator V4 was used to perform V gene, J gene and CDR3 annotation of TCR sequences. TCRs were defined as expanded if a significant change between any two time points was detected under a Poisson model with p below 0.0001. TCR abundances were normalised to the total number of TCRs sequenced per sample and were expressed as counts per million. MAIT TCRs were defined by TRAV1-2 paired with TRAJ12, TRAJ20 or TRAJ33, and iNKT TCRs by TRAV10 paired with TRAJ18. A search of VDJdb, accessed on 1 November 2021, was run for TCRs annotated to CMV, EBV and SARS-CoV-2, with TCRs annotated for multiple antigens excluded. The public reads were reprocessed in TCRdb via fastp at Q25 and MiXCR, keeping in-frame beta chains. Rows with a matching CDR3 protein are joined into one entry that keeps the most common DNA and genes. The V and J calls were not made by the authors but by TCRdb's processing. The sample records more than 25,000 distinct CDR3 sequences, 4.5% of which are singletons. The ten largest clones capture 6.3% of the sample.

This was a case-control study nested in a cohort of healthcare workers in London, UK, who had nasopharyngeal swab PCR tests and blood samples taken every week. Healthcare workers were enrolled in the week of the UK lockdown, from 23 to 31 March 2020, and were followed every week for up to roughly 15 weeks. The source of the sample is a study of early T cells in non-severe SARS-CoV-2 infection (dated by TCRdb to about 2021). Background for the entire study: Because TCR sequencing relied on bulk RNA taken from unsorted whole blood, pairing of alpha and beta chains was not possible.

General study outcomes and caveats: VDJdb matching was skewed toward anti-spike CD8 responses, so virus-specific expansions were likely underestimated and private and CD4 specificities were missed.

The CDR3 runs 16 residues from the cysteine to the phenylalanine. Solely the CDR3 DNA is kept, with 48 bases framed from the first base. V lost 3 bases and J lost 8 bases; the stretch between them is 19 bases long. CDR1 and CDR2 were assigned from the germline V gene (reference sequence) as LNHDA and SQIVND. This TCR derives from an adult who was a healthcare worker with PCR-confirmed SARS-CoV-2 infection or an uninfected control (not recorded which). The V and J segments used are TRBV19 and TRBJ2-2, and possibly TRBD2, on 5 matching bases. Sequenced: whole blood. The encoded CDR3 is CASSMIRGTMIGELFF. The DNA reads as follows: TGTGCCAGTAGTATGATACGGGGTACCATGATTGGGGAGCTGTTTTTT.